This T cell receptor (beta chain) was identified in a study of cytomegalovirus exposure and HLA in healthy donors. Details on this clone: This sample also contains other DNA sequences that code for the same CDR3.

This CDR3 has 11 residues. CDR1 is SQVTM, CDR2 ANQGSEA, per germline. The V end was cut by 3 bases, the J end by 4 bases, with 4 bases between. Amplification used 60 Vbeta primers and 13 Jbeta primers. Using immunoSEQ multiplex PCR, the repertoire was profiled, and TCRdb retains in-frame clones only, with some absent. The repertoire includes over 100,000 clones, 81% of them detected once, and under 2.5% sits in the top ten. The TCR was taken from a woman aged 30 to 39 in good health and CMV-seronegative. Sequenced sample: PBMCs. This chain uses TRBV29-1 with TRBJ1-3; D is undetermined. The CDR3 loop is CSVERGNTIYF. As DNA, the CDR3 is TGCAGCGTTGAGAGGGGAAACACCATATATTTT.